This T cell receptor (beta chain) was sequenced in a study of T cell changes during pregnancy in multiple sclerosis. V lost 2 bases and J lost 3; bases outside the gene matches: 0. Germline CDR1 and CDR2: SGHTA and FQGNSA. The length of the CDR3 is 13 residues. Data came from immunoSEQ multiplex PCR; TCRdb stores just in-frame clones and leaves some out. Among just over 50,000 clones listed, 92% were seen once. This TCR was recovered from a female donor with multiple sclerosis, enrolled in a pregnancy study. Sequencing was performed on CD4+ T cells from peripheral blood mononuclear cells, taken after pregnancy. The chain has TRBV7-2 and TRBJ1-2; 7 nucleotides line up with TRBD1. The CDR3 here is CASSLTGDYGYTF. CDR3 nucleotides: TGTGCCAGCAGCTTAACAGGGGACTATGGCTACACCTTC.